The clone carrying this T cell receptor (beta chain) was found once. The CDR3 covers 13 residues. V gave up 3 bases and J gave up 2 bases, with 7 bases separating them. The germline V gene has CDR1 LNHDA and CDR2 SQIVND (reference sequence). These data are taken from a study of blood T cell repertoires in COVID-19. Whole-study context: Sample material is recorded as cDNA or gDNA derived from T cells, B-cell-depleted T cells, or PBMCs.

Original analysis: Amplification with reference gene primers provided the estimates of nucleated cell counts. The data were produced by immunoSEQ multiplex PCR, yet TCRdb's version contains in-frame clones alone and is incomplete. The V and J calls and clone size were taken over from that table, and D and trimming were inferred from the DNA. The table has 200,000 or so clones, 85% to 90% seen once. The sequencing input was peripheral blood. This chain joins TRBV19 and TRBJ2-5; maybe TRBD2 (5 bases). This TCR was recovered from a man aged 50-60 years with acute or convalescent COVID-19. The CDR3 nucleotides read TGTGCCAGTAGTATCACTAGACAAGAGACCCAGTACTTC. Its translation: CASSITRQETQYF.